The rows below give T cell receptor beta chains drawn from one sample of a study of identical twins. In TCRdb, the 5' RACE reads were re-called with MiXCR into one record per CDR3 protein. This sample has 350,000 to 450,000 distinct CDR3 sequences, with about a fifth found just once. The sequenced material came from naive T cells sorted from blood. These TCRs come from a man over 45 in good health. CDR3s include the opening cysteine and the closing phenylalanine or tryptophan. D genes are given only for firm matches. Size tells how often a clone was seen (once, few, many) or the class of an expanded clone, and some rows leave it out.

CDR3 DNA: TGTGCCAGCAGTATCAACAGTTTCACCGGGGAGCTGTTTTTT
CDR3 protein: CASSINSFTGELFF
clone size: NA
V gene: TRBV7-8
J gene: TRBJ2-2
D gene: NA

CDR3 DNA: TGTGCCAGCAGCGTAGGGTCTAGCGGGGTACAAGAGACCCAGTACTTC
CDR3 protein: CASSVGSSGVQETQYF
clone size: NA
V gene: TRBV9
J gene: TRBJ2-5
D gene: TRBD2

CDR3 DNA: TGCGCCAGCAGCCTTCAGACTAGCGGGAGGATGAAAGCCGCCAAAAGCATTCAGTACTTC
CDR3 protein: CASSLQTSGRMKAAKSIQYF
clone size: few
V gene: TRBV5-1
J gene: TRBJ2-4
D gene: TRBD2

CDR3 DNA: TGTGCCAGCAGTTTCGGAACAGGGCACGAGCAGTACTTC
CDR3 protein: CASSFGTGHEQYF
clone size: NA
V gene: TRBV12-3/TRBV12-4
J gene: TRBJ2-7
D gene: NA

CDR3 DNA: TGCGCCAGCAGCTTTATGGGGACAGGCCGCACCGGGGAGCTGTTTTTT
CDR3 protein: CASSFMGTGRTGELFF
clone size: many
V gene: TRBV5-1
J gene: TRBJ2-2
D gene: TRBD1

CDR3 DNA: TGCGCCAGCAGCCAAGACACAGGATCTCGGGGCTCCTACGAGCAGTACTTC
CDR3 protein: CASSQDTGSRGSYEQYF
clone size: few
V gene: TRBV4-3
J gene: TRBJ2-7
D gene: NA

CDR3 DNA: TGTGCCAGCAGCCTTAGCGGGAGGGGCGTTTCGGAAGATACGCAGTATTTT
CDR3 protein: CASSLSGRGVSEDTQYF
clone size: NA
V gene: TRBV5-5
J gene: TRBJ2-3
D gene: TRBD2

CDR3 DNA: TGTGCCAGGGTTCCCAGGGGGGAACAGGGAGAGGGCGACTATGGCTACACCTTC
CDR3 protein: CARVPRGEQGEGDYGYTF
clone size: NA
V gene: TRBV12-3/TRBV12-4
J gene: TRBJ1-2
D gene: TRBD1

CDR3 DNA: TGCGCCAGCAGCAAGGGACTAGCCGCCTTAGAGACCCAGTACTTC
CDR3 protein: CASSKGLAALETQYF
clone size: many
V gene: TRBV4-3
J gene: TRBJ2-5
D gene: TRBD2

CDR3 DNA: TGTGCCAGCACCCCCGCAGGACAGAGCTCCTACAATGAGCAGTTCTTC
CDR3 protein: CASTPAGQSSYNEQFF
clone size: few
V gene: TRBV7-8
J gene: TRBJ2-1
D gene: NA

CDR3 DNA: TGCAGTGCTAGAGGTCGGACTAGCGGGAGGGACGGCACAGATACGCAGTATTTT
CDR3 protein: CSARGRTSGRDGTDTQYF
clone size: many
V gene: TRBV20-1
J gene: TRBJ2-3
D gene: TRBD2

CDR3 DNA: TGTGCCAGCAGCTTGGGCAGTAAGATGTATCTAGCGCCGAGCTCCTACAATGAGCAGTTCTTC
CDR3 protein: CASSLGSKMYLAPSSYNEQFF
clone size: many
V gene: TRBV7-3
J gene: TRBJ2-1
D gene: NA

CDR3 DNA: TGTGCCAGCAGCTTTTATTACACCACAGATACGCAGTATTTT
CDR3 protein: CASSFYYTTDTQYF
clone size: NA
V gene: TRBV7-2
J gene: TRBJ2-3
D gene: NA

CDR3 DNA: TGTGCCCTCGGGGGGGACAGGGGACCCTACGAGCAGTACTTC
CDR3 protein: CALGGDRGPYEQYF
clone size: NA
V gene: TRBV10-3
J gene: TRBJ2-7
D gene: TRBD1

CDR3 DNA: TGTGCCACCCGGACGGGACAAGATGAGACCCAGTACTTC
CDR3 protein: CATRTGQDETQYF
clone size: NA
V gene: TRBV7-2
J gene: TRBJ2-5
D gene: NA

CDR3 DNA: TGCAGCGTTGAGGAGGGTGAGACTAACTATGGCTACACCTTC
CDR3 protein: CSVEEGETNYGYTF
clone size: many
V gene: TRBV29-1
J gene: TRBJ1-2
D gene: NA

CDR3 DNA: TGTGCCAGCAGTTTAGCCATCCTCTCCTACGAGCAGTACTTC
CDR3 protein: CASSLAILSYEQYF
clone size: NA
V gene: TRBV12-3/TRBV12-4
J gene: TRBJ2-7
D gene: NA

CDR3 DNA: TGTGCCAGCAGCCCCCGACGGACAGGGTCGAACACCGGGGAGCTGTTTTTT
CDR3 protein: CASSPRRTGSNTGELFF
clone size: few
V gene: TRBV7-9
J gene: TRBJ2-2
D gene: TRBD1

CDR3 DNA: TGCGCCAGCAGCTCACGGCCAGGGGCGCTGAACACTGAAGCTTTCTTT
CDR3 protein: CASSSRPGALNTEAFF
clone size: many
V gene: TRBV5-1
J gene: TRBJ1-1
D gene: NA

CDR3 DNA: TGTGCCACCAGTGACCCGGGCAGGGGGTACGGGGAGCTGTTTTTT
CDR3 protein: CATSDPGRGYGELFF
clone size: NA
V gene: TRBV24-1
J gene: TRBJ2-2
D gene: TRBD1

CDR3 DNA: TGTGCCAGCAGTCGGACTAGCGGGGGCCTTTCCTACAATGAGCAGTTCTTC
CDR3 protein: CASSRTSGGLSYNEQFF
clone size: NA
V gene: TRBV2
J gene: TRBJ2-1
D gene: TRBD2

CDR3 DNA: TGTGCCAGCAGCAAGAAATCGTCTCGGAACACTGAAGCTTTCTTT
CDR3 protein: CASSKKSSRNTEAFF
clone size: many
V gene: TRBV7-2
J gene: TRBJ1-1
D gene: NA

CDR3 DNA: TGTGCCAGCAGACCTGGGGGGGGCGACGAGCAGTACTTC
CDR3 protein: CASRPGGGDEQYF
clone size: many
V gene: TRBV12-3/TRBV12-4
J gene: TRBJ2-7
D gene: NA

CDR3 DNA: TGTGCCAGCAGTTTATGGGTGATAGCGGGAGGAGGCTACAATGAGCAGTTCTTC
CDR3 protein: CASSLWVIAGGGYNEQFF
clone size: NA
V gene: TRBV28
J gene: TRBJ2-1
D gene: TRBD2

CDR3 DNA: TGTGCCACCAGCCCCGGGCTGTTGGGGGGGAATGAGCAGTTCTTC
CDR3 protein: CATSPGLLGGNEQFF
clone size: many
V gene: TRBV24-1
J gene: TRBJ2-1
D gene: TRBD2

CDR3 DNA: TGTGCCAGCACCCTAGCGGGGAACCAAGAGACCCAGTACTTC
CDR3 protein: CASTLAGNQETQYF
clone size: NA
V gene: TRBV7-6
J gene: TRBJ2-5
D gene: TRBD2

CDR3 DNA: TGCAGCGTCCTAAACCTTGGGACAGGCAAAGATTTT
CDR3 protein: CSVLNLGTGKDF
clone size: many
V gene: TRBV29-1
J gene: TRBJ1-1
D gene: TRBD1

CDR3 DNA: TGTGCCAGCAGCTTAGCTTCCTTGAACACTGAAGCTTTCTTT
CDR3 protein: CASSLASLNTEAFF
clone size: many
V gene: TRBV7-9
J gene: TRBJ1-1
D gene: NA

CDR3 DNA: TGTGCCAGCAGCTTTGATACGGGGACAGGGCGCACTGAAGCTTTCTTT
CDR3 protein: CASSFDTGTGRTEAFF
clone size: NA
V gene: TRBV5-5
J gene: TRBJ1-1
D gene: TRBD1

CDR3 DNA: TGCAGCGTTGTTCCGCCCTACAATGAGCAGTTCTTC
CDR3 protein: CSVVPPYNEQFF
clone size: few
V gene: TRBV29-1
J gene: TRBJ2-1
D gene: NA

CDR3 DNA: TGTGCCAGCAGCGATCCAGGGGGCCAACCCTACTACACAGATACGCAGTATTTT
CDR3 protein: CASSDPGGQPYYTDTQYF
clone size: many
V gene: TRBV6-1
J gene: TRBJ2-3
D gene: TRBD1

CDR3 DNA: TGTGCCACCAGCAGAGAGATAACAGGGGGCACAGCCGGCGAGCAGTACTTC
CDR3 protein: CATSREITGGTAGEQYF
clone size: many
V gene: TRBV15
J gene: TRBJ2-7
D gene: TRBD1

CDR3 DNA: TGCGCCAGCAGCTTGGACGGGACAGGGGACTCACCCCTCCACTTT
CDR3 protein: CASSLDGTGDSPLHF
clone size: few
V gene: TRBV5-1
J gene: TRBJ1-6
D gene: TRBD1

CDR3 DNA: TGCGCCAGCAGTCCCGGGACAGGGGTCACCGGGGAGCTGTTTTTT
CDR3 protein: CASSPGTGVTGELFF
clone size: NA
V gene: TRBV5-1
J gene: TRBJ2-2
D gene: TRBD1

CDR3 DNA: TGTGCCAGTAGTCCTCAACACCCTAGGGACACTGAAGCTTTCTTT
CDR3 protein: CASSPQHPRDTEAFF
clone size: NA
V gene: TRBV19
J gene: TRBJ1-1
D gene: NA